This entry lists 20 T cell receptor beta chains sequenced from one sample in a study of T cell clonality in common variable immunodeficiency (dated by TCRdb to between 2014 and 2017). Library preparation was by the immunoSEQ multiplex PCR assay. What TCRdb holds here is the immuneACCESS table cut down to in-frame rearrangements. Part of the clones is not present; checked against another copy, under half of the missing clones reflect an unresolved V gene, and the others are unexplained. Here the sample lists approximately 30,000 clones, none seen once only. The top ten clones comprise roughly 4.5% of the sample. Material: peripheral blood mononuclear cells. The receptors stem from a person between 18 and 69 years old in good health.

This clone has a count of ten or more. The read finishes 3 residues shy of the CDR3 end, and the germline J gene is used to complete it. The chain joins TRBV7-3 to TRBJ2-1; 14 bases are a match to TRBD2. Germline loops: CDR1 SGHTA, CDR2 FQGTGA. This CDR3 has 18 amino acids. Trimming at V came to 5 bases and at J to 6 bases, leaving 12 bases not matched to a gene. The sequenced CDR3 bases are TGTGCCAGCAGCCCACCCCCGCGACTAGCGGGAGGGCGCAATGAG. Protein: CASSPPPRLAGGRNE. The full CDR3 sequence reads CASSPPPRLAGGRNEQFF.

Ten or more counts support this clone. The read gets to within 3 residues of the CDR3 end, and the germline J gene fills in the rest. V gene TRBV23-1 combines with J gene TRBJ2-7, with 8 bases matching TRBD2. TRBV23-1 is given ORF status, its function remaining uncertain. CDR3 length: 15 residues. Losses at the gene ends were 4 bases for V and 4 bases for J; bases not matched to a gene: 9. CDR3 in amino acids: CASSRRGAPQYEQYF. Partial CDR3 DNA: TGCGCCAGCAGTCGGCGGGGGGCGCCTCAATACGAG.

This clone was recorded a few times. Coverage ceases 3 residues before the CDR3 finishes, and the germline J gene fills in the end. V is TRBV7-6 and J is TRBJ2-3, with TRBD2 matching over 13 bases. The CDR3 extends over 17 amino acids. The germline CDR1 and CDR2 sequences are SGHVS and FNYEAQ. The junction had 10 bases not matched to a gene; V was cut back by 5 bases and J by 5 bases. CDR3 region: CASSLGLAGPGEDTQYF. The CDR3 bases that were read are TGTGCCAGCAGCCTGGGACTAGCGGGACCTGGAGAAGATACG.

This clone was found many times. The CDR3 end lies 3 residues beyond the end of the read and is filled in from the germline J gene. This chain connects TRBV18 to TRBJ2-3, with D perhaps matching TRBD2 (6 bases). CDR1 is KGHSH, CDR2 LQKENI, per germline. The CDR3 consists of 14 residues. V lost 2 bases and J lost 3, with 9 bases in between. CDR3 amino acids: CASSPGGITDTQYF. CDR3 bases read: TGTGCCAGCTCACCAGGGGGGATAACAGATACG.

The table lists this clone with many counts. The missing CDR3 end, 3 residues past where the read stops, is filled in from the germline J gene. The chain couples TRBV7-6 to TRBJ2-7, with D possibly TRBD2 on 6 matching bases. Germline CDR1 and CDR2: SGHVS and FNYEAQ. V lost 2 bases and J lost 5, with 16 bases in between. CDR3 length: 15 residues. The CDR3 region is CASSLLASVENEQYF. The sequenced part of the CDR3 DNA is TGTGCCAGCAGCTTACTGGCTAGCGTTGAGAACGAG.

Note on this clone: The read ends 3 residues early relative to the CDR3; the germline J gene fills the gap. The chain couples TRBV19 to TRBJ2-3, with 7 bases lining up with TRBD2. The CDR3 loop spans 15 amino acids. J lost 4 bases, V lost 6 bases, and 10 bases had no gene match. The V gene's germline CDR1 is LNHDA and CDR2 SQIVND (reference sequence). The part of the CDR3 DNA that was read is TGTGCCAGTAGCCAGGGAGGGCCTGGCCCAGATACG. Protein product: CASSQGGPGPDT. In full, the CDR3 reads CASSQGGPGPDTQYF.

This clone was detected a few times. This sequence may be a read error, since a much larger clone differs from it by one base. The CDR3 extends 3 residues past the end of the read, so its final part is completed from the germline J gene. Distinct nucleotide sequences in the sample also encode this CDR3. The chain joins TRBV6-2 or TRBV6-3 to TRBJ2-3, with D uncertain. Germline CDR1 is MNHEY and CDR2 is SVGEGT. This CDR3 spans 11 amino acids. The CDR3 sequence: CASSRTETQYF. The DNA read from the CDR3 is TGTGCCAGCAGCCGTACTGAGACG.

On this clone: Coverage ceases 3 residues before the CDR3 finishes, and the germline J gene fills in the end. The rearrangement uses TRBV11-2 and TRBJ1-3, with D uncertain. Germline lookup yields CDR1 SGHAT and CDR2 FQNNGV. This CDR3 spans 14 amino acids. V was cut by 5 bases and J by 7 bases, with 15 bases left in between. CDR3 in amino acids: CASSPGDVMNTIYF. The CDR3 DNA, read in part, is TGTGCCAGCAGCCCAGGCGACGTCATGAACACC.

This clone was seen only a few times. Read coverage stops 3 residues before the CDR3 terminus; the germline J gene supplies the remainder. The rearrangement uses TRBV20-1 and TRBJ2-1; maybe TRBD2 (6 bases). Trimming stripped 5 bases from V and 4 bases from J, with 18 bases between. CDR3 length equals 15 residues. Germline lookup yields CDR1 DFQATT and CDR2 SNEGSKA (reference sequence). CDR3 DNA, as far as it was read: TGCAGTGCTCAAGAAGCGGACGCGGGGTACAATGAG. Protein sequence: CSAQEADAGYNE. In full, the CDR3 is CSAQEADAGYNEQFF.

This clone was picked up many times. Coverage ceases 3 residues before the CDR3 finishes, and the germline J gene fills in the end. The J gene is TRBJ1-1, the V gene TRBV2; the D gene is possibly TRBD1 (6 bases). This CDR3 contains 13 residues. Germline CDR1 reads SNHLY; CDR2 reads FYNNEI. V shed 6 bases and J shed 7 bases, with 15 bases lying between them. CDR3 sequence: CASRRTGQVEAFF. The part of the CDR3 DNA that was read is TGTGCCAGCAGGCGAACAGGGCAGGTTGAA.

This clone was counted at least ten times. The CDR3 end falls 3 residues outside the read, so it is completed with the germline J gene. The V call is TRBV6-2 or TRBV6-3, the J call TRBJ2-6, with TRBD1 matching over 7 bases. The length of the CDR3 is 16 residues. V lost 7 bases to trimming and J lost 2 bases; unmatched junction nucleotides: 8. Germline-derived CDR1 and CDR2 are MNHEY and SVGEGT. The sequenced part of the CDR3 DNA is TGTGCCAGCACATCGATAGGGGGCACTGGGGCCAACGTC. The encoded protein is CASTSIGGTGANV. The entire CDR3 reads CASTSIGGTGANVLTF.

In this sample, this clone turned up a few times. Possible read error: a much larger clone is one base away. CDR3: CASSINPDSNQPQYF. The sequenced part of the CDR3 DNA is TGTGCCAGTAGTATAAATCCAGATAGCAATCAGCCG. This rearrangement joins TRBV19 to TRBJ2-3; no definite D call. The CDR3 end lies 3 residues beyond the end of the read and is filled in from the germline J gene. Germline assignment: CDR1 LNHDA and CDR2 SQIVND (reference sequence). The CDR3 sequence is 15 residues long.

This clone came up many times. The read gets to within 3 residues of the CDR3 end, and the germline J gene fills in the rest. V gene TRBV20-1 combines with J gene TRBJ2-3; 7 positions match TRBD2. CDR1 is DFQATT and CDR2 is SNEGSKA in the germline V gene (reference sequence). The CDR3 contains 14 residues. With 4 bases clipped from V and 3 bases from J, the junction kept 7 bases outside the gene matches. The CDR3 sequence is CSAIAGGGTDTQYF. Partial CDR3 DNA: TGCAGTGCTATAGCGGGCGGGGGAACAGATACG.

This clone was observed many times. The sequence runs out 3 residues before the end of the CDR3; the remainder is reconstructed from the germline J gene. The J gene is TRBJ2-3, the V gene TRBV5-4; 9 nucleotides agree with TRBD2. The ends lost 4 bases at V and 6 bases at J; junction bases unmatched: 9. CDR3 length equals 15 residues. In germline, CDR1 is SGHNT, CDR2 YYREEE (reference sequence). The part of the CDR3 DNA that was read is TGTGCCAGCAGCCGGGAGGGACTAGCACAGGATACG. It encodes CASSREGLAQDT. The CDR3 reads in full as CASSREGLAQDTQYF.

This clone was counted ten times or more. From the germline J gene comes the end of the CDR3, since the read stops 3 residues before it. The V call is TRBV14, the J call TRBJ2-1; TRBD2 agrees at 7 bases. The germline CDR1 and CDR2 sequences are SGHDN and FVKESK. With 0 bases clipped from V and 6 bases from J, the junction kept 8 bases outside the gene matches. CDR3 size: 16 residues. CDR3 residues: CASSQDLGLVVNEQFF. CDR3 bases read: TGTGCCAGCAGCCAAGACCTCGGACTAGTGGTCAATGAG. The whole variable domain, remainder taken from reference TRBV14 and TRBJ2-1, is EAGVTQFPSHSVIEKGQTVTLRCDPISGHDNLYWYRRVMGKEIKFLLHFVKESKQDESGMPNNRFLAERTGGTYSTLKVQPAELEDSGVYFCASSQDLGLVVNEQFFGPGTRLTVL.

Ten or more counts support this clone. The CDR3 goes on 3 residues after the read ends, and that part is filled in from the germline J gene. The rearrangement uses TRBV5-1 and TRBJ2-2; the D is unclear. This CDR3 region has 17 residues. Germline loops: CDR1 SGHRS, CDR2 YFSETQ. The ends were cut back, 4 bases at V and 4 bases at J, with 20 bases in the middle. CDR3 DNA (partial): TGCGCCAGCAGCCCGCGGATAGTTGACGGTTTCACCGGGGAG. The encoded protein is CASSPRIVDGFTGE. In full, the CDR3 is CASSPRIVDGFTGELFF.

This clone was observed at least ten times. The read comes to an end 3 residues before the CDR3 does, leaving the germline J gene to fill in the end. The V and J genes are TRBV20-1 and TRBJ1-5; 9 bases align to TRBD1. Germline values: CDR1 DFQATT, CDR2 SNEGSKA (reference sequence). V shed 2 bases and J 5 bases; nucleotides not matched to a gene: 7. The CDR3 has 15 residues. CDR3 loop: CSARIGTGRDQPQHF. The sequenced CDR3 bases are TGCAGTGCTAGAATCGGGACAGGGAGAGATCAGCCC.

This clone came up many times. The read finishes 3 residues shy of the CDR3 end, and the germline J gene is used to complete it. The chain joins TRBV20-1 to TRBJ1-5; 8 bases line up with TRBD1. The V segment lost 5 bases and the J segment 6 bases; nucleotides outside the gene matches: 15. This CDR3 comprises 16 residues. The germline V gene encodes CDR1 DFQATT and CDR2 SNEGSKA (reference sequence). The CDR3 reads CSAGRAGGVMGQPQHF. The DNA read from the CDR3 is TGCAGTGCTGGGAGGGCAGGGGGCGTAATGGGTCAGCCC.

To note about this clone: From the germline J gene comes the end of the CDR3, since the read stops 3 residues before it. This chain connects TRBV20-1 to TRBJ2-7, with a weak D call TRBD1 (5 bases). The CDR3 runs to 12 residues. Germline lookup yields CDR1 DFQATT and CDR2 SNEGSKA (reference sequence). Deletions cut 1 base from V and 5 bases from J, with 9 bases between. The CDR3 DNA, read in part, is TGCAGTGCTAGAGGCAGGGTGAACGAG. Its protein is CSARGRVNE. The entire CDR3 protein reads CSARGRVNEQYF.

This clone was observed at least ten times. The part of the CDR3 DNA that was read is TGTGCCAGCTCATTAAGCGGCACTGAA. Its translation is CASSLSGTE. The whole CDR3 sequence is CASSLSGTEAFF. The rearrangement joins TRBV18 to TRBJ1-1; D remains unclear. The read falls 3 residues short of the CDR3 end, and the missing part is taken from the germline J gene. V was trimmed by 5 bases and J by 4 bases, leaving 8 bases between them. Looked up from germline, CDR1 is KGHSH and CDR2 is LQKENI. The CDR3 runs 12 residues.